A single sample is the source of the 30 T cell receptor beta chains below, sequenced in a study of radiotherapy plus CTLA-4 blockade in lung cancer. Data came from immunoSEQ multiplex PCR; TCRdb stores just in-frame clones and leaves some out. The table lists roughly 73,000 clones, about nine tenths of them singletons. This specimen was peripheral blood, taken from a patient treated with radiotherapy plus ipilimumab. The receptors were sampled from a human donor with non-small cell lung cancer that progressed on radiotherapy plus ipilimumab.

The J gene is TRBJ2-5, the V gene TRBV15; D gene ambiguous. The V end was cut by 4 bases, the J end by 3 bases, with 9 bases between. The V gene's germline CDR1 is LNHNV and CDR2 YYDKDF (reference sequence). The CDR3 consists of 13 residues. Here the CDR3 reads CATSNRVEETQYF. The CDR3 region has the DNA TGTGCCACCAGCAATCGGGTTGAAGAGACCCAGTACTTC.

The rearrangement joins TRBV2 to TRBJ2-1, with D hard to call. Germline lookup yields CDR1 SNHLY and CDR2 FYNNEI. Trimming pared 1 base from V and 8 bases from J, leaving 3 bases between. The CDR3 totals 11 residues. The chain's CDR3 is CASSEEYEQFF. CDR3 sequence (DNA): TGTGCCAGCAGTGAAGAATATGAGCAGTTCTTC.

The V and J genes are TRBV6-5 and TRBJ2-2; no reliable D call. Trimming stripped 0 bases from V and 5 bases from J, with 10 bases between. The CDR3 has 15 residues. Germline V lookup: CDR1 MNHEY, CDR2 SVGAGI. CDR3 bases: TGTGCCAGCAGTTACTCGGGCGGAGTAACCGGGGAGCTGTTTTTT. Encoded protein: CASSYSGGVTGELFF.

This chain joins TRBV2 and TRBJ1-2; tentative D call: TRBD1 (6 bases). With 4 bases removed from V and 8 bases from J, the gap between germline ends came to 17 bases. CDR1 is SNHLY, CDR2 FYNNEI, per germline. The CDR3 extends over 14 amino acids. DNA of the CDR3: TGTGCCAGCAGTGTTACAGGGAAGGATCCGGGCTACACCTTC. It codes for CASSVTGKDPGYTF.

The rearrangement joins TRBV27 to TRBJ1-5, with TRBD1 as a possible D gene (6 bases). Germline V gene data show CDR1 as MNHEY and CDR2 as SMNVEV (reference sequence). Trimming removed 10 bases at V and 4 bases at J, with 23 bases between. The CDR3 is made up of 16 amino acids. The CDR3 sequence is CANSPLGAGGNQPQHF. The CDR3 DNA is TGTGCCAACAGCCCCCTGGGGGCTGGCGGGAATCAGCCCCAGCATTTT.

The chain links TRBV4-1 to TRBJ2-7, with 8 bases fitting TRBD2. The CDR3 totals 15 residues. With V trimmed by 0 bases and J by 2 bases, 3 bases remained unmatched. Germline CDR1 reads MGHRA; CDR2 reads YSYEKL. In DNA form, the CDR3 reads TGCGCCAGCAGCCAAGAGTTAGCGGGACCCTACGAGCAGTACGTC. Translation: CASSQELAGPYEQYV.

The chain is built from TRBV11-2 and TRBJ2-1; a possible D gene is TRBD2 (5 bases). Per germline, CDR1 SGHAT and CDR2 FQNNGV. The CDR3 covers 15 residues. Trimming cost V 5 bases and J 10 bases, with 21 bases left between them. The chain's CDR3 is CASSPSPYRELEQFF. The CDR3 nucleotides read TGTGCCAGCAGCCCAAGCCCTTACCGGGAACTCGAGCAGTTCTTC. The full variable domain, its missing parts supplied by reference TRBV11-2 and TRBJ2-1, is EAGVAQSPRYKIIEKRQSVAFWCNPISGHATLYWYQQILGQGPKLLIQFQNNGVVDDSQLPKDRFSAERLKGVDSTLKIQPAKLEDSAVYLCASSPSPYRELEQFFGPGTRLTVL.

The chain links TRBV30 to TRBJ2-1, with D unclear. V was pared by 0 bases and J by 11 bases, with 8 bases between. Germline-derived CDR1 and CDR2 are GTSNPN and SVGIG (reference sequence). There are 11 residues in the CDR3. CDR3 residues: CAWSVGQQQFF. For the CDR3, the DNA is TGTGCCTGGAGTGTTGGGCAACAGCAGTTCTTC.

This clone was picked up a small number of times. This CDR3 reads CASSISGDGNQPQHF. CDR3 coding DNA: TGTGCCAGTAGTATTTCAGGGGACGGCAATCAGCCCCAGCATTTT. J is TRBJ1-5 and V is TRBV19, with D maybe TRBD1 (6 bases). CDR1 LNHDA and CDR2 SQIVND come from the germline V gene (reference sequence). This CDR3 has 15 amino acids. With 3 bases removed from V and 2 bases from J, the gap between germline ends came to 11 bases.

The chain links TRBV27 to TRBJ2-7, with D possibly TRBD2 on 6 matching bases. Germline V gene lookup returns CDR1 MNHEY and CDR2 SMNVEV (reference sequence). The CDR3 loop spans 14 amino acids. V lost 3 bases and J lost 4, with 13 bases in between. The CDR3 coding sequence is TGTGCCAGCAGTTTGAGGACTAACATTTACGAGCAGTACTTC. It translates to CASSLRTNIYEQYF.

This chain links TRBV7-2 with TRBJ2-6; 8 bases map to TRBD2. The ends lost 4 bases at V and 2 bases at J; junction bases unmatched: 10. CDR3 length: 18 residues. Germline assignment: CDR1 SGHTA and CDR2 FQGNSA. In DNA form, the CDR3 reads TGTGCCAGCAGCTGGACCGGGACTAGTCTGCCTGGGGCCAACGTCCTGACTTTC. The encoded protein is CASSWTGTSLPGANVLTF.

The V and J genes are TRBV5-8 and TRBJ2-7; a possible D gene is TRBD1 (6 bases). Trimming removed 4 bases at V and 3 bases at J, with 14 bases between. CDR1 is SGHTS and CDR2 is YDEGEE in the germline V gene. The CDR3 is 14 residues long. The CDR3: CASSVHRAGYEQYV. In nucleotides, the CDR3 is TGTGCCAGCAGCGTACACAGGGCGGGCTACGAGCAGTACGTC.

The rearrangement links TRBV2 to TRBJ1-5; the match to TRBD1 covers 10 bases. The length of the CDR3 is 15 residues. Germline values: CDR1 SNHLY, CDR2 FYNNEI. V shed 5 bases, J shed 3 bases, and the junction held 4 bases outside the gene matches. Here the CDR3 reads CASSRDRGVNQPQHF. Written as DNA, the CDR3 is TGTGCCAGCAGTAGGGACAGGGGAGTCAATCAGCCCCAGCATTTT.

This chain joins TRBV27 and TRBJ2-3; the D is unclear. The CDR3 covers 13 residues. Germline-derived CDR1 and CDR2 are MNHEY and SMNVEV (reference sequence). V lost 5 bases and J lost 2, with 8 bases in between. CDR3 in amino acids: CASSLTDTDTQYF. For the CDR3, the DNA is TGTGCCAGCAGTCTCACAGACACAGATACGCAGTATTTT.

The CDR3 loop is CACRTGSHEQYV. CDR3 nucleotide sequence: TGTGCCTGCAGGACAGGGTCACACGAGCAGTACGTC. V is TRBV30 and J is TRBJ2-7, with 8 bases fitting TRBD1. With 6 bases clipped from V and 5 bases from J, the junction kept 6 bases outside the gene matches. The CDR3 sequence is 12 residues long. Germline V gene data show CDR1 as GTSNPN and CDR2 as SVGIG (reference sequence).

V and J are TRBV5-1 and TRBJ2-5, with unresolved D. The CDR3 has 12 amino acids. V shed 0 bases and J shed 5 bases, with 5 bases lying between them. Looked up from germline, CDR1 is SGHRS and CDR2 is YFSETQ. CDR3 DNA: TGCGCCAGCAGCTTGGCTGGGGAGACCCAGTACTTC. Protein sequence: CASSLAGETQYF.

V is TRBV6-5 and J is TRBJ2-7, with 7 positions matching TRBD1. This CDR3 contains 14 residues. Germline V gene lookup returns CDR1 MNHEY and CDR2 SVGAGI. J was trimmed by 0 bases and V by 7 bases; bases with no gene match: 6. In DNA, the CDR3 is TGTGCCAGCACCCTCGACAGGGCCTCCTACGAGCAGTACTTC. This translates into CASTLDRASYEQYF.

The sample holds one count of this clone. This chain connects TRBV30 to TRBJ1-2; the D gene is possibly TRBD1 (6 bases). Between the trimmed V and J ends, which lost 0 bases and 4 bases, there was a span of 12 bases. Germline V gene data show CDR1 as GTSNPN and CDR2 as SVGIG (reference sequence). The CDR3 is made up of 14 amino acids. Here the CDR3 reads CAWSVKGGVYGYTF. In nucleotides, the CDR3 is TGTGCCTGGAGTGTTAAGGGGGGCGTCTATGGCTACACCTTC.

This chain links TRBV9 with TRBJ2-1; the D is unclear. The CDR3 is 13 residues long. Germline V lookup: CDR1 SGDLS, CDR2 YYNGEE. Trimming removed 0 bases at V and 6 bases at J, with 7 bases between. CDR3 amino acids: CASSVDRSNEQFF. In DNA form, the CDR3 reads TGTGCCAGCAGCGTAGATCGTAGCAATGAGCAGTTCTTC.

V is TRBV5-1 and J is TRBJ2-5; D possibly matches TRBD1 or TRBD2 (5 bases each). The CDR3 is 16 amino acids. Germline CDR1 is SGHRS and CDR2 is YFSETQ. Trimming took off 2 bases at V and 5 bases at J, with 19 bases between the two ends. The CDR3 DNA is TGCGCCAGCAGCTTCCGGGACCGCCCGTCCCTTGAGACCCAGTACTTC. It yields the protein CASSFRDRPSLETQYF.

In this sample, this clone turned up once. The chain couples TRBV6-5 to TRBJ2-2; TRBD2 agrees at 12 bases. The CDR3 contains 16 residues. Per germline, CDR1 MNHEY and CDR2 SVGAGI. V gave up 2 bases and J gave up 6 bases; unmatched junction bases: 4. The CDR3 spells CASSYLTSGSAGELFF. The CDR3 DNA reads as TGTGCCAGCAGTTACCTGACTAGCGGGAGTGCCGGGGAGCTGTTTTTT.

This chain uses TRBV19 with TRBJ1-2; D unresolved. The CDR3 consists of 11 residues. The germline V gene encodes CDR1 LNHDA and CDR2 SQIVND (reference sequence). V was cut by 10 bases and J by 8 bases, with 14 bases left in between. The DNA of the CDR3 is TGTGCCACCAGTTTGCCATCGGGCTACACCTTC. Its translation: CATSLPSGYTF.

V gene TRBV28 combines with J gene TRBJ1-3; TRBD1 agrees at 9 bases. There are 15 residues in the CDR3. The V and J ends lost 5 bases and 3 bases, in that order; junction bases with no gene match: 5. Germline V lookup: CDR1 MDHEN, CDR2 SYDVKM. The CDR3 protein is CASSTQGAGGNTIYF. The CDR3 nucleotides read TGTGCCAGCAGTACACAGGGGGCGGGTGGAAACACCATATATTTT.

V is TRBV2 and J is TRBJ1-4, with D perhaps TRBD1 (5 bases). Germline V gene lookup returns CDR1 SNHLY and CDR2 FYNNEI. The CDR3 has 14 residues. Trimming cost V 2 bases and J 7 bases, with 11 bases left between them. The CDR3 spells CASSERPDSEKLFF. The CDR3 DNA sequence: TGTGCCAGCAGTGAAAGGCCAGACAGTGAAAAACTGTTTTTT.

This clone has only one observation. The chain couples TRBV12-5 to TRBJ2-7; 11 bases map to TRBD2. V dropped 6 bases and J dropped 3; count of bases not matched to a gene: 7. The CDR3 is 15 amino acids. The germline V gene encodes CDR1 LGHNT and CDR2 FRNRAP. The CDR3: CASGPGLAGVYEQYF. The CDR3 nucleotides read TGTGCTAGTGGACCCGGACTAGCGGGTGTCTACGAGCAGTACTTC.

CDR3 region: CASSSPSGMGAGELFF. In DNA, the CDR3 is TGTGCCAGCAGTTCGCCTAGCGGGATGGGAGCCGGGGAGCTGTTTTTT. The chain joins TRBV2 to TRBJ2-2; 9 bases line up with TRBD2. The CDR3 extends over 16 amino acids. CDR1 is SNHLY, CDR2 FYNNEI, per germline. With V trimmed by 5 bases and J by 6 bases, 10 bases remained unmatched.

The chain couples TRBV6-4 to TRBJ2-7; D gene unclear. This CDR3 contains 18 residues. CDR1 MRHNA and CDR2 SNTAGT come from the germline V gene. Trimming took off 0 bases at V and 4 bases at J, with 22 bases between the two ends. The CDR3 loop is CASSDSARLEGLGYEQYF. Written as DNA, the CDR3 is TGTGCCAGCAGTGACTCGGCCAGGTTAGAAGGATTAGGGTACGAGCAGTACTTC.

The genes are TRBV30 and TRBJ2-3, with 8 bases identical to TRBD1. In germline, CDR1 is GTSNPN, CDR2 SVGIG (reference sequence). The CDR3 contains 16 residues. After removal of 1 base from V and 4 bases from J, the junction contained 10 bases not matched to a gene. The CDR3: CAWSDLQGAVPDTQYF. The CDR3 DNA reads as TGTGCCTGGAGTGATCTTCAGGGGGCTGTTCCAGATACGCAGTATTTT.

Only one count was recorded for this clone. The V gene is TRBV7-9, the J gene TRBJ1-4; D gene uncertain. The CDR3 has 13 residues. With 11 bases removed from V and 8 bases from J, the gap between germline ends came to 18 bases. The germline CDR1 and CDR2 sequences are SEHNR and FQNEAQ (reference sequence). The DNA of the CDR3 is TGTGCCTCCCGGAGGGATGGTGGAGAAAAACTGTTTTTT. Translating gives CASRRDGGEKLFF.

The chain has TRBV19 and TRBJ1-5, with D tentatively TRBD1 (6 bases). With 10 bases removed from V and 2 bases from J, the gap between germline ends came to 21 bases. CDR1 LNHDA and CDR2 SQIVND come from the germline V gene (reference sequence). This CDR3 contains 16 residues. This CDR3 reads CATSNIQGLGNQPQHF. As DNA, the CDR3 is TGTGCCACATCCAACATACAGGGTCTCGGCAATCAGCCCCAGCATTTT. The full variable domain, completed using reference TRBV19 and TRBJ1-5, is DGGITQSPKYLFRKEGQNVTLSCEQNLNHDAMYWYRQDPGQGLRLIYYSQIVNDFQKGDIAEGYSVSREKKESFPLTVTSAQKNPTAFYLCATSNIQGLGNQPQHFGDGTRLSIL.